This TCR beta chain was sequenced during a study of blood T cell repertoires in COVID-19 (TCRdb year 2020). Broadly, across the study: The collaborator samples originated in the United States, Italy and Spain and spanned the acute and convalescent phases of COVID-19. The prospective study material was composed of cDNA or gDNA derived from T cells, B-cell-depleted T cells, or PBMCs. Deeply sampled blood TCRbeta repertoires from subjects exposed to, actively infected with, or recovered from COVID-19 were included in the dataset. The repertoires were released in a freely available public database meant as a resource for research on the immune response to SARS-CoV-2. Samples were obtained from the ongoing ImmuneRACE study (first 160 participants) and from over 1,000 subjects provided by 6 global collaborators. The sample metadata nearly always contained a de-identified subject ID, COVID-19 status, age in years and sex. Where available, HLA class I and class II types were taken from metadata supplied by the sample provider and were not determined by assay-based typing.

The count of this clone is one. No antigen is known for it. No base qualities exist here, and no much larger clone lies one base off it. Whole blood was collected in K2EDTA tubes by collaborating institutions according to the institutions' own protocols. For TCRbeta analysis, collaborators shipped samples in one of three forms: frozen whole blood, isolated PBMCs, or DNA extracted from either of those sample types. TCRbeta CDR3 regions were amplified from genomic DNA using the immunoSEQ Assay, a bias-controlled multiplex PCR. The original pipeline was this. The number of nucleated cells in each sample was estimated from the amplification of reference gene primers within the assay. To quantify the absolute abundance of each unique TCRbeta CDR3 rearrangement, sequence reads were collapsed and filtered. For each sample, productive Simpson clonality was calculated by taking the square root of Simpson's diversity index across productive rearrangements. TCRdb took over this immuneACCESS table, retaining in-frame rearrangements with V and J assigned. Such tables are incomplete; in checked studies, under half of the missing clones stem from an unresolved V gene, and the remainder is unexplained. Clone size and V and J calls were adopted from that table, with D and trimming inferred from the DNA. The sample has more than 200,000 clones on record, roughly 83% of them singletons. Around 25% of the sample is in the top ten clones.

The research as a whole found: Clinical and demographic metadata were provided uncurated, with the amount varying by source and participant.

CDR1 and CDR2 are read off the germline V gene as SGHRS and YFSETQ. Germline trimming: 2 bases from V, 2 bases from J; junction bases outside gene matches: 7. CDR3 length: 16 amino acids, cysteine to phenylalanine. The retained sequence is limited to the CDR3, 48 bases, with the frame set at the first base. Rearrangement joined TRBV5-1 to TRBJ2-7; 10 nucleotides in the junction match TRBD2. The receptor was derived from a middle-aged man with acute or convalescent COVID-19. The sequenced material came from peripheral blood. Here the CDR3 is given as CASSFPASGRAYEQYF. DNA sequence: TGCGCCAGCAGCTTTCCTGCTAGCGGGAGAGCCTACGAGCAGTACTTC.